This T cell receptor beta chain was profiled in a study of T-cell memory formation after mild COVID-19. Overall study context: Largely donor-specific sequence clusters came from two donors. Study findings and constraints: Pre-infection memory harbored some responding clones, suggesting cross-reactive memory joined. Largely, contracting CD4+ clones fell within CM and EM, and contracting CD8+ clones within EMRA.

Sample barcodes and UMIs were carried by the TCR alpha and TCR beta cDNA libraries that 5'RACE generated with constant-segment primers. TCRdb redid the calling of the 5' RACE reads with MiXCR, one entry per CDR3 protein. The repertoire has under 400,000 distinct CDR3 sequences, around 21% of them found once; the top ten carry approximately 12%. Points on this clonotype: Its antigen is not known.

This CDR3 contains 13 residues. V dropped 1 base and J dropped 8 bases, with 8 bases sitting between them. The germline gives CDR1 LNHNV, CDR2 YYDKDF (reference sequence). The chain links TRBV15 to TRBJ2-2; D might be TRBD1 (5 bases). The receptor comes from an adult woman who had mild COVID-19 (a few samples of this study predate the infection). Cell type and time point are not known. Sequencing used PBMCs or a T cell subset sorted from them (not recorded which). CDR3 amino acids: CATSRVRAGELFF. The CDR3 nucleotides read TGTGCCACCAGCAGAGTCAGGGCGGGGGAGCTGTTTTTT.